The 14 T cell receptor beta chains below were found in one sample sequenced in a study of T-cell reconstitution after alpha-beta-depleted transplantation in children. The authors prepared the TCRbeta library with unique molecular identifiers. TCRdb re-derived calls from the PCR reads in MiXCR, one entry per CDR3 protein. The profile shows hundreds of thousands of distinct CDR3 sequences, 13% of them singletons. The specimen comprised PBMCs, mostly from graft donor cells, sampled 360 days after TCRalphabeta/CD19-depleted stem cell transplant. The source of these receptors is a male patient between 5 and 17 years old who had a stem cell transplant for acute myeloid leukemia, so the T cells may come from the graft donor.

The chain has TRBV20-1 and TRBJ2-1, with D unresolved. In germline, CDR1 is DFQATT, CDR2 SNEGSKA (reference sequence). Trimming pared 3 bases from V and 4 bases from J, leaving 7 bases between. The CDR3 sequence is 12 residues long. CDR3 protein: CSAREFYNEQFF. As DNA, the CDR3 is TGCAGTGCTAGGGAGTTTTACAATGAGCAGTTCTTC.

The V call is TRBV29-1, the J call TRBJ2-3, with 10 nucleotides matching TRBD2. The CDR3 is 14 residues long. Germline CDR1 SQVTM, CDR2 ANQGSEA. J was trimmed by 4 bases and V by 4 bases; bases with no gene match: 5. CDR3: CSVGSLAGADTQYF. CDR3 sequence (DNA): TGCAGCGTTGGGTCTCTAGCGGGAGCAGATACGCAGTATTTT.

This clonotype was seen only a few times. The V and J genes are TRBV4-3 and TRBJ2-7; 8 bases fit TRBD1. CDR3 length: 15 residues. J lost 1 base, V lost 3 bases, and 5 bases had no gene match. Germline CDR1 is LGHNA and CDR2 is YSLEER. CDR3 sequence reads: CASSHRTGPSYEQYF. The CDR3 region has the DNA TGCGCCAGCAGCCACCGGACAGGGCCTTCCTACGAGCAGTACTTC.

The chain joins TRBV30 to TRBJ2-7, with 10 bases matching TRBD2. The CDR3 runs to 13 residues. Germline CDR1 reads GTSNPN; CDR2 reads SVGIG (reference sequence). The V and J ends lost 3 bases and 7 bases, in that order; junction bases with no gene match: 6. The CDR3 DNA reads TGTGCCTGGAGAGTTCTAGCGGGAGATGAGCAGTACTTC. It codes for CAWRVLAGDEQYF.

In this sample, this clonotype turned up many times. The V call is TRBV7-2, the J call TRBJ1-1; no firm D call. Germline V CDR1 and CDR2: SGHTA, FQGNSA. V lost 3 bases and J 10 bases, leaving 9 bases between the germline ends. The CDR3 runs to 11 residues. As DNA, the CDR3 is TGTGCCAGCAGCTTGGGCCCGGGAGCTTTCTTT. It codes for CASSLGPGAFF.

This clonotype was picked up many times. This rearrangement joins TRBV5-6 to TRBJ2-1; D might be TRBD1 (6 bases). The length of the CDR3 is 14 residues. V shed 4 bases and J shed 9 bases, with 17 bases lying between them. Germline values: CDR1 SGHDT, CDR2 YYEEEE. The CDR3 DNA reads as TGTGCCAGCAGCCTAGTACGGTGGGGGCGTGAGCAGTTCTTC. This codes for CASSLVRWGREQFF. Filled out from reference TRBV5-6 and TRBJ2-1, the complete variable domain reads DAGVTQSPTHLIKTRGQQVTLRCSPKSGHDTVSWYQQALGQGPQFIFQYYEEEERQRGNFPDRFSGHQFPNYSSELNVNALLLGDSALYLCASSLVRWGREQFFGPGTRLTVL.

In its sample, this clonotype was seen many times. V usage is TRBV10-3 and J usage is TRBJ2-1, with 12 bases aligning to TRBD2. This CDR3 has 18 amino acids. The germline V gene encodes CDR1 ENHRY and CDR2 SYGVKD. The J segment lost 7 bases and the V segment lost 1 base, leaving 11 bases of the junction unmatched. CDR3 coding DNA: TGTGCCATCAGTGAGTTTTCTAGCGGGAGGGCCTTAGATAATGAGCAGTTCTTC. It translates to CAISEFSSGRALDNEQFF.

This clonotype was seen a handful of times. The chain is built from TRBV28 and TRBJ2-7; 7 bases align to TRBD1. Germline V CDR1 and CDR2: MDHEN, SYDVKM. This CDR3 has 14 residues. V lost 4 bases to trimming and J lost 3 bases; unmatched junction nucleotides: 6. The CDR3 loop reads CASSSGGKNYEQYF. The CDR3 nucleotides are TGTGCCAGCAGTTCAGGGGGAAAAAACTACGAGCAGTACTTC. Filled out from reference TRBV28 and TRBJ2-7, the complete variable domain reads DVKVTQSSRYLVKRTGEKVFLECVQDMDHENMFWYRQDPGLGLRLIYFSYDVKMKEKGDIPEGYSVSREKKERFSLILESASTNQTSMYLCASSSGGKNYEQYFGPGTRLTVT.

The genes are TRBV18 and TRBJ2-7; maybe TRBD1 (5 bases). The ends were cut back, 1 base at V and 3 bases at J, with 16 bases in the middle. This CDR3 contains 16 residues. Germline V gives CDR1 KGHSH, CDR2 LQKENI. The CDR3 loop is CASSPLGQGTFYEQYF. The CDR3 DNA sequence: TGTGCCAGCTCACCACTAGGGCAGGGCACCTTCTACGAGCAGTACTTC.

Here the CDR3 DNA reads TGTGCCAGCCGAATCCAGGGGAATGGTTATGGCTACACCTTC. Translated, it gives CASRIQGNGYGYTF. J is TRBJ1-2 and V is TRBV28, with a weak D call TRBD1 (6 bases). The germline CDR1 and CDR2 sequences are MDHEN and SYDVKM. CDR3 size: 14 residues. The V end lost 8 bases, the J end lost 5 bases, and 18 bases lay between the germline ends.

The chain is built from TRBV6-5 and TRBJ2-3; D is possibly TRBD1 (6 bases). CDR1 MNHEY and CDR2 SVGAGI come from the germline V gene. The V end lost 2 bases, the J end lost 2 bases, and 20 bases lay between the germline ends. CDR3 length equals 18 residues. Here the CDR3 reads CASSYTRRQALLTDTQYF. In nucleotides, the CDR3 is TGTGCCAGCAGTTACACCCGACGACAGGCCCTCCTCACAGATACGCAGTATTTT.

Many counts were recorded for this clonotype. The V call is TRBV29-1, the J call TRBJ2-2; 10 nucleotides align to TRBD2. CDR3 length: 15 amino acids. Per the germline V gene, CDR1 is SQVTM and CDR2 is ANQGSEA. After removal of 4 bases from V and 3 bases from J, the junction contained 5 bases not matched to a gene. The CDR3 DNA reads as TGCAGCGTTGTGAGCGGGAGGGGACACACCGGGGAGCTGTTTTTT. Residues: CSVVSGRGHTGELFF.

Of note for this clonotype: A much larger clone differs from this one at a single base, so this may be a read error. The chain carries TRBV12-3 or TRBV12-4 and TRBJ2-2, with 7 bases identical to TRBD1. This CDR3 is built from 14 residues. This CDR3 reads CASGGQANTVELFF. The CDR3 DNA is TGTGCCAGCGGCGGACAGGCGAACACCGTGGAGCTGTTTTTT.

The chain has TRBV7-9 and TRBJ1-1; D uncertain. V lost 7 bases and J 1 base, leaving 22 bases between the germline ends. The germline V gene encodes CDR1 SEHNR and CDR2 FQNEAQ (reference sequence). The CDR3 covers 17 residues. The CDR3 is CASNQTPPGFSNTEAFF. The DNA for the CDR3 is TGTGCCAGCAACCAAACCCCCCCCGGGTTTTCGAACACTGAAGCTTTCTTT.